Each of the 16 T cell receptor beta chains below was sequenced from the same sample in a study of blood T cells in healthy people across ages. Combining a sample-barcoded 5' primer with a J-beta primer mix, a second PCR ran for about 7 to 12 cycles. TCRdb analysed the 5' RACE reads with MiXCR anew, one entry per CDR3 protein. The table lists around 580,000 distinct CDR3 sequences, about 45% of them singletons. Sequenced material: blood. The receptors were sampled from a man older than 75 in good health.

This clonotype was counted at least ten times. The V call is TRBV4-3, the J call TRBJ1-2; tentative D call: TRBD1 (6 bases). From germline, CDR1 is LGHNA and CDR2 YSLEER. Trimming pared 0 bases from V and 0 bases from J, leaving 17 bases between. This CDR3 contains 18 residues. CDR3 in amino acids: CASSQDHGTPLSNYGYTF. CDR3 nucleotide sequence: TGCGCCAGCAGCCAAGATCACGGGACACCGCTTTCTAACTATGGCTACACCTTC.

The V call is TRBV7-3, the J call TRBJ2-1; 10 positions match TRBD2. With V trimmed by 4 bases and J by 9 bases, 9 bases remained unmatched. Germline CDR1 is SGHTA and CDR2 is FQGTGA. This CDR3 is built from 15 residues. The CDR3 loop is CASSSGTSEGFEQFF. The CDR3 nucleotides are TGTGCCAGCAGCTCGGGGACTAGCGAGGGTTTTGAGCAGTTCTTC.

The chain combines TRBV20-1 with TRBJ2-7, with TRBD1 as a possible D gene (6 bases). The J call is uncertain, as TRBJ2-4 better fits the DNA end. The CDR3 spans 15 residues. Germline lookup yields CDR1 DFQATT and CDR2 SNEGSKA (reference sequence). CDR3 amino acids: CSARDPGHSKNIQYF. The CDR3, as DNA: TGCAGTGCTAGGGACCCGGGACATTCCAAAAACATTCAGTACTTC.

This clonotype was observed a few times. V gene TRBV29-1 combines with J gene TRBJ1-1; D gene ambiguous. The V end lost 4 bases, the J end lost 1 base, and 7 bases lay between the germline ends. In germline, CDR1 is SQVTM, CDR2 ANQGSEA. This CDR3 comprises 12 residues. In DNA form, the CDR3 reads TGCAGCGTTGGTGGGCGGAACACTGAAGCTTTCTTT. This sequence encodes CSVGGRNTEAFF.

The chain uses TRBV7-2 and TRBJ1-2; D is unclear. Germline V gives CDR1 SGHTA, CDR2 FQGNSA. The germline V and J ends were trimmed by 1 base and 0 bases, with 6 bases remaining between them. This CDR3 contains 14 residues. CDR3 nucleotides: TGTGCCAGCAGCTTAGACATAGCTAACTATGGCTACACCTTC. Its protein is CASSLDIANYGYTF.

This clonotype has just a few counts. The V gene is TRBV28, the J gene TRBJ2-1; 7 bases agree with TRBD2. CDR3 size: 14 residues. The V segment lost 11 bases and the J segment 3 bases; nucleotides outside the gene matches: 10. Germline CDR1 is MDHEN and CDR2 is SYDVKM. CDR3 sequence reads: CASAPGLYYNEQFF. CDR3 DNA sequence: TGTGCCTCCGCCCCGGGACTATACTACAATGAGCAGTTCTTC.

CDR3 amino acids: CSASRDTGTHNEQFF. The CDR3 nucleotides are TGCAGTGCTAGTCGGGACACCGGAACTCACAATGAGCAGTTCTTC. This chain uses TRBV20-1 with TRBJ2-1; a weak D match, TRBD1 (6 bases). Trimming removed 3 bases from V and 5 bases from J, with 17 bases in between. The CDR3 runs 15 residues. Germline-derived CDR1 and CDR2 are DFQATT and SNEGSKA (reference sequence).

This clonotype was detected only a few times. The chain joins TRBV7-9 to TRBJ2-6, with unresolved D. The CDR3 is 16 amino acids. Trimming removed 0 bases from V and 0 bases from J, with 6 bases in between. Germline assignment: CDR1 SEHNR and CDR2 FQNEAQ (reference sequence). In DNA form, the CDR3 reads TGTGCCAGCAGCTTAGCGCTGACCTCTGGGGCCAACGTCCTGACTTTC. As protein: CASSLALTSGANVLTF.

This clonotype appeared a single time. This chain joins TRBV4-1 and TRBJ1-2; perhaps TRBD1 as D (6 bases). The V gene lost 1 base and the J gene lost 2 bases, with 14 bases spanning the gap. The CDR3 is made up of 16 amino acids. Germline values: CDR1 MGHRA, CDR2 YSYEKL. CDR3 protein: CASSQAAGTQNYGYTF. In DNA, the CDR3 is TGCGCCAGCAGCCAAGCTGCGGGGACACAGAACTATGGCTACACCTTC.

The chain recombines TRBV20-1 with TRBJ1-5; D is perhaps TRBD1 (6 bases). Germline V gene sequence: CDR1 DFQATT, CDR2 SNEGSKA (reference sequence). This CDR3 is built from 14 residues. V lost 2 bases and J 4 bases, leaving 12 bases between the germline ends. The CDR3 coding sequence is TGCAGTGCTAGAAAACAGGGTGGTAATCAGCCCCAGCATTTT. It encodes CSARKQGGNQPQHF.

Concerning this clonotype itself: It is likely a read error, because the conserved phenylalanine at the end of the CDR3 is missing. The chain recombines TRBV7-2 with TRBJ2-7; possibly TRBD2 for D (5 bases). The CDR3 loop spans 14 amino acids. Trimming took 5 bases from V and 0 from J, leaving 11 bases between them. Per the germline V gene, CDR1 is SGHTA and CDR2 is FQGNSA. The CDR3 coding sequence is TGTGCCAGCAGCAACCCGGGGTACTCCTACGAGCAGTACTCC. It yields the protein CASSNPGYSYEQYS.

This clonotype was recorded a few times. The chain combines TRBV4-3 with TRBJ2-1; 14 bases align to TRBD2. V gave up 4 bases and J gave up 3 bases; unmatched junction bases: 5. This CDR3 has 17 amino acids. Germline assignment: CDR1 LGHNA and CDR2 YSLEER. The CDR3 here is CASSLGTSGGVYNEQFF. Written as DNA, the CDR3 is TGCGCCAGCAGCCTCGGGACTAGCGGGGGTGTCTACAATGAGCAGTTCTTC.

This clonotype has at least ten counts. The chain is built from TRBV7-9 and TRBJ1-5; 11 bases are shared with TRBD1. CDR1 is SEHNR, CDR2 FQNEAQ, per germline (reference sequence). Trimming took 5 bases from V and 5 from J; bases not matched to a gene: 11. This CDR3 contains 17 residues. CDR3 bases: TGTGCCAGCAGCCCGGACAGGGGGCCGGGAGTCTATCAGCCCCAGCATTTT. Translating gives CASSPDRGPGVYQPQHF.

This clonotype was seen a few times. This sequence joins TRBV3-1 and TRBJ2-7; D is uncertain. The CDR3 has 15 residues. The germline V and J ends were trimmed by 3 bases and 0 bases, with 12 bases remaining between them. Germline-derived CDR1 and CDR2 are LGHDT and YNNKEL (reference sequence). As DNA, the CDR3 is TGTGCCAGCAGCCAGTCCGGGCCAAGCTCCTACGAGCAGTACTTC. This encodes CASSQSGPSSYEQYF.

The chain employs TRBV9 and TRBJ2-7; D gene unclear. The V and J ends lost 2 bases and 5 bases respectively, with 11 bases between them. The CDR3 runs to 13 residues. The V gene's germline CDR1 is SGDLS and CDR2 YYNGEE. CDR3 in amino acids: CASSVSPGDEQYF. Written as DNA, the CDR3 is TGTGCCAGCAGCGTTTCCCCCGGCGACGAGCAGTACTTC.

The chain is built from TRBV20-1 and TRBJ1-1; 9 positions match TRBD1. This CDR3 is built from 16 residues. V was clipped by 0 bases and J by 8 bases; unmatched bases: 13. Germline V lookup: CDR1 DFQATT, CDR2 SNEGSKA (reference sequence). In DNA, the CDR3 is TGCAGTGCTAGAGAGGTGGGGACAGGGTTTATCGCAGAAGCTTTCTTT. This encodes CSAREVGTGFIAEAFF.